The entry below describes one T cell receptor beta chain. Its antigen is unknown. Base qualities were left out, and no much larger clone turns up one base away. Via the germline V gene, CDR1 is SGHRS and CDR2 YFSETQ. Trimmed from V: 4 bases; trimmed from J: 3 bases; junction bases lacking a gene match: 9. Including cysteine and phenylalanine, the CDR3 has 16 amino acids. Only the CDR3 region is kept as DNA, spanning 48 bases read in frame from base 1. Every donor was a healthy Caucasian. Libraries came from 5' RACE. TCRdb shows the sequencer as Illumina HiSeq 2000. Template switching added a universal primer binding site, and the final cDNA carried a unique molecular identifier that allowed TCR cDNA molecules to be counted accurately. Specific primers in the conserved constant-segment region were used to synthesize first-strand cDNA for TCR alpha and beta chains. Each cDNA library was double barcoded, with a SMART-Mk sample barcode plus Illumina barcodes, to control for contamination. TruSeq adapter sequences and Illumina sample barcodes were added in two successive PCR steps. The TCR alpha and beta cDNA libraries were sequenced on the Illumina HiSeq platform using custom primers. From the authors' description of their analysis: Unique molecular identifiers were extracted from raw reads with MiGEC, and CDR3 positions were determined with MiXCR. For each individual, recombination models were inferred using an EM algorithm with the repgenHMM and IGoR tools. The analysis of shared clonotypes was done with the tcR package in R, with sharing normalized by the product of cloneset sizes. To study raw recombination free of thymic and clonal selection effects, out-of-frame nonproductive sequences were analyzed. TCRdb passed the public sequencing reads through fastp at Q25 and MiXCR, retaining productive beta sequences. Entries are consolidated by CDR3 protein sequence, retaining the most common genes and DNA. These V and J calls derive from TCRdb rather than the authors' analysis. The sample has roughly 1.6 million distinct CDR3 sequences on record, roughly 35% of them singletons. Clones ranked in the top ten supply 0.27% of the sample.

These data originate in a study of identical twins (dated by TCRdb to about 2016). Regarding the complete study: The study deep-sequenced TCR alpha and beta repertoires from monozygotic twins, unrelated adults of various ages and cord blood to test whether fetal clonotypes persist. To rule out contamination, the twin experiments were replicated at different times with different library preparation protocols. What the study reported, not specific to this receptor: Zero-insertion analyses could be partly confounded by invariant T cells such as MAIT and iNKT, although diverse VJ usage argued against such confounding for most clonotypes. Abundant cord blood beta clonotypes had fewer insertions, young adult naive repertoires showed a similar but weaker trend, and memory repertoires showed no such trend. Because the same donors could not be followed over many years, the conclusions depended on cross-sectional statistical analysis. In monozygotic twins, out-of-frame TCR alpha sharing was systematically underestimated by recombination models, although the models agreed with sharing between unrelated individuals. Compared with coincidental sharing between unrelated individuals, out-of-frame TCR alpha sequences shared between twins had an excess of sequences with low generation probability. In beta out-of-frame sequences, excess twin sharing was weaker, because having fewer shared sequences lowered the signal-to-noise ratio.

The sequence derives from a newborn girl in good health. The sequence links TRBV5-1 to TRBJ2-1, and 8 bases in between align with TRBD1. The sequencing sample was made of cord blood. The sequenced DNA: TGCGCCAGCAGCCCATCGACCGGGACAGGCTACAATGAGCAGTTCTTC. This encodes CASSPSTGTGYNEQFF.